The 14 T cell receptor beta chains listed next were all sequenced from one sample in a study of cytomegalovirus exposure and HLA in healthy donors. With 60 Vbeta and 13 Jbeta primers, the PCR was carried out. Produced via immunoSEQ multiplex PCR; TCRdb's table is partial and in-frame only. The table records 75,000 to 90,000 clones, around 80% of them present only once. Sequencing used PBMCs. These receptors came from a human donor in good health.

A note on this clone: Compared with germline, one end of the junction differs, possibly owing to a read error. This chain joins TRBV2 and TRBJ1-2, with D unclear. Germline loops: CDR1 SNHLY, CDR2 FYNNEI. This CDR3 contains 11 residues. The CDR3 sequence: CASSPNYGYPF. As DNA, the CDR3 is TGTGCCAGCAGCCCGAACTATGGCTACCCCTTC.

The CDR3 region is CASSVSGEANTGELFF. The CDR3 nucleotides read TGTGCCAGCAGTGTTAGCGGGGAAGCGAACACCGGGGAGCTGTTTTTT. The J gene is TRBJ2-2, the V gene TRBV5-4, with 8 bases identical to TRBD2. Germline V lookup: CDR1 SGHNT, CDR2 YYREEE (reference sequence). This CDR3 contains 16 residues. V was pared by 5 bases and J by 0 bases, with 6 bases of the junction left unmatched. The full variable domain, its missing parts supplied by reference TRBV5-4 and TRBJ2-2, is ETGVTQSPTHLIKTRGQQVTLRCSSQSGHNTVSWYQQALGQGPQFIFQYYREEENGRGNFPPRFSGLQFPNYSSELNVNALELDDSALYLCASSVSGEANTGELFFGEGSRLTVL.

The J gene is TRBJ2-5, the V gene TRBV12-2; the D segment call TRBD1 is taken from the table without a DNA check. TRBV12-2 is an annotated pseudogene. The CDR3 sequence is 17 residues long. CDR3 sequence reads: CASRLADRAVLGETQYF. DNA of the CDR3: TGTGCAAGTCGCTTAGCTGACAGGGCTGTTTTAGGGGAGACCCAGTACTTC.

A few counts support this clone. The rearrangement links TRBV19 to TRBJ1-5, with a weak D call TRBD1 (6 bases). Germline loops: CDR1 LNHDA, CDR2 SQIVND (reference sequence). The CDR3 runs to 15 residues. Trimming took off 5 bases at V and 3 bases at J, with 14 bases between the two ends. The CDR3 DNA reads as TGTGCCAGTAGTTCACAAAGGACAGTCAATCAGCCCCAGCATTTT. It is translated as CASSSQRTVNQPQHF.

The J gene is TRBJ2-1, the V gene TRBV2; D might be TRBD1 (5 bases). Trimming left V 10 bases short and J 0 bases short, with 13 bases between. The CDR3 is 14 residues long. The germline CDR1 and CDR2 sequences are SNHLY and FYNNEI. The CDR3 loop reads CAKRQFSSYNEQFF. CDR3 bases: TGTGCCAAGAGACAGTTTAGCTCCTACAATGAGCAGTTCTTC.

CDR3 in DNA: TGCGCCAGCAGCGTGGACAGGGGGCCCTACAATGAGCAGTTCTTC. Protein product: CASSVDRGPYNEQFF. The rearrangement joins TRBV5-1 to TRBJ2-1, with 11 bases aligning to TRBD1. The germline V gene has CDR1 SGHRS and CDR2 YFSETQ. The V gene end was trimmed by 4 bases and the J gene end by 2 bases; junction bases not matched to a gene: 2. This CDR3 region has 15 residues.

The V and J genes are TRBV25-1 and TRBJ1-1; weak D call: TRBD1 (6 bases). Deletions cut 6 bases from V and 0 bases from J, with 20 bases between. This CDR3 spans 17 amino acids. CDR1 is MGHDK, CDR2 SYGVNS, per germline. The CDR3 DNA is TGTGCCAGCAGATCCTTTTCGGACAGAGGCATGAACACTGAAGCTTTCTTT. Its protein is CASRSFSDRGMNTEAFF.

In this sample, this clone turned up once. J is TRBJ1-1 and V is TRBV19; D unclear. The V and J ends lost 6 bases and 1 base respectively, with 6 bases between them. Per the germline V gene, CDR1 is LNHDA and CDR2 is SQIVND (reference sequence). The CDR3 has 12 amino acids. The CDR3 region has the DNA TGTGCCAGTAGACTAGGGAACACTGAAGCTTTCTTT. Protein product: CASRLGNTEAFF.

The J gene is TRBJ1-6, the V gene TRBV14; the D is unclear. V was shortened by 0 bases and J by 2 bases, with 8 bases between the two germline ends. The germline V gene has CDR1 SGHDN and CDR2 FVKESK. This CDR3 has 16 amino acids. CDR3: CASSQDGLPYNSPLHF. The CDR3 bases are TGTGCCAGCAGCCAAGATGGGCTACCCTATAATTCACCCCTCCACTTT.

The chain carries TRBV10-3 and TRBJ1-6; D perhaps matches TRBD1 (5 bases). The germline V and J ends were trimmed by 0 bases and 0 bases, with 9 bases remaining between them. Germline CDR1 reads ENHRY; CDR2 reads SYGVKD. CDR3 length: 17 amino acids. CDR3 bases: TGTGCCATCAGTGAGTCCAGGGCAAGCTCCTATAATTCACCCCTCCACTTT. Encoded protein: CAISESRASSYNSPLHF.

The V call is TRBV4-3, the J call TRBJ2-1; D is unclear. V was shortened by 1 base and J by 5 bases, with 6 bases between the two germline ends. The CDR3 sequence is 13 residues long. CDR1 is LGHNA and CDR2 is YSLEER in the germline V gene. Here the CDR3 reads CASSQGLDNEQFF. The CDR3 bases are TGCGCCAGCAGCCAAGGACTGGACAATGAGCAGTTCTTC.

The rearrangement links TRBV7-2 to TRBJ2-2; 7 bases map to TRBD2. The CDR3 has 14 residues. Germline V gives CDR1 SGHTA, CDR2 FQGNSA. The trim removed 5 bases at V and 8 bases at J, leaving 8 bases unmatched. The CDR3 region is CASSLWTRSGELFF. The DNA for the CDR3 is TGTGCCAGCAGCCTCTGGACTAGGTCTGGGGAGCTGTTTTTT. Filled out from reference TRBV7-2 and TRBJ2-2, the complete variable domain reads GAGVSQSPSNKVTEKGKDVELRCDPISGHTALYWYRQSLGQGLEFLIYFQGNSAPDKSGLPSDRFSAERTGGSVSTLTIQRTQQEDSAVYLCASSLWTRSGELFFGEGSRLTVL.

CDR3 sequence: CASSSGTGGGETQYF. CDR3 bases: TGTGCCAGCAGCTCCGGGACAGGGGGCGGAGAGACCCAGTACTTC. The chain is built from TRBV5-8 and TRBJ2-5, with 12 bases that match TRBD1. The CDR3 consists of 15 residues. Germline V gene lookup returns CDR1 SGHTS and CDR2 YDEGEE. V shed 3 bases, J shed 4 bases, and the junction held 4 bases outside the gene matches. Based on the CDR3 plus reference TRBV5-8 and TRBJ2-5, the full variable domain is EAGVTQSPTHLIKTRGQQATLRCSPISGHTSVYWYQQALGLGLQFLLWYDEGEERNRGNFPPRFSGRQFPNYSSELNVNALELEDSALYLCASSSGTGGGETQYFGPGTRLLVL.

The CDR3 region is CASSPAGARTEAFF. CDR3 DNA sequence: TGTGCCAGCAGCCCAGCGGGGGCGCGGACTGAAGCTTTCTTT. The chain recombines TRBV7-6 with TRBJ1-1; D is possibly TRBD1 (6 bases). Looked up from germline, CDR1 is SGHVS and CDR2 is FNYEAQ. The V end lost 5 bases, the J end lost 5 bases, and 15 bases lay between the germline ends. There are 14 residues in the CDR3. Variable domain in full (rest from reference TRBV7-6 and TRBJ1-1): GAGVSQSPRYKVTKRGQDVALRCDPISGHVSLYWYRQALGQGPEFLTYFNYEAQQDKSGLPNDRFSAERPEGSISTLTIQRTEQRDSAMYRCASSPAGARTEAFFGQGTRLTVV.